Listed below are T cell receptor beta chains from one sample, sequenced in a study of blood T cell repertoires in COVID-19. The table came from immunoSEQ multiplex PCR; TCRdb's copy has only in-frame clones and leaves some out. The table shows fewer than 85,000 clones, with approximately 88% occurring only once. What was sequenced was peripheral blood. Receptors originate from a human donor in a cohort sampled during active COVID-19. CDR3s include the opening cysteine and the closing phenylalanine or tryptophan. Fields, in order: CDR3 DNA, CDR3 protein, D gene, V gene, clone size, J gene. D genes are given only for firm matches. Rows give clone size only sometimes, using once, few, many, or a class for an expanded clone.

CDR3 DNA: TGTGCCAGCAGGGAGCCGGGACTTTACCCCCGCGAGCAGTACTTC; CDR3 protein: CASREPGLYPREQYF; D gene: .; V gene: TRBV28; clone size: .; J gene: TRBJ2-7
CDR3 DNA: TGTGCCAGCAGCTTGGTTTGGTCGAGAGGAGAGGATACGCAGTATTTT; CDR3 protein: CASSLVWSRGEDTQYF; D gene: .; V gene: TRBV5-6; clone size: once; J gene: TRBJ2-3
CDR3 DNA: TGCGCCAGCAGCTTTGGTATTGGGGGGTCTAATCAGCCCCAGCATTTT; CDR3 protein: CASSFGIGGSNQPQHF; D gene: .; V gene: TRBV5-1; clone size: .; J gene: TRBJ1-5
CDR3 DNA: TGCGCCAGCAGCTTTCTCGGTGCAGGCAACACTGAAGCTTTCTTT; CDR3 protein: CASSFLGAGNTEAFF; D gene: .; V gene: TRBV5-1; clone size: few; J gene: TRBJ1-1
CDR3 DNA: TGTGCCAGCAGTACACAGGGGCCCACCGGGGAGCTGTTTTTT; CDR3 protein: CASSTQGPTGELFF; D gene: TRBD1; V gene: TRBV28; clone size: once; J gene: TRBJ2-2
CDR3 DNA: TGCGCCAGCAGCCAAGAAGGGGCGTCGGACCAAGAGACCCAGTACTTC; CDR3 protein: CASSQEGASDQETQYF; D gene: .; V gene: TRBV4-1; clone size: .; J gene: TRBJ2-5
CDR3 DNA: TGTGCCAGCAGTTATGGAGGGCAGGGTCAGCCCCAGCATTTT; CDR3 protein: CASSYGGQGQPQHF; D gene: .; V gene: TRBV6-2/TRBV6-3; clone size: few; J gene: TRBJ1-5
CDR3 DNA: TGTGCCAGCAGCCAAGATTATAGCACAGATACGCAGTATTTT; CDR3 protein: CASSQDYSTDTQYF; D gene: .; V gene: TRBV3-1/TRBV3-2; clone size: .; J gene: TRBJ2-3
CDR3 DNA: TGTGCCATCAGTGGCGGCTTTATCGCCTACAATGAGCAGTTCTTC; CDR3 protein: CAISGGFIAYNEQFF; D gene: .; V gene: TRBV10-3; clone size: .; J gene: TRBJ2-1
CDR3 DNA: TGTGCCAGTAGCCTAGCGGGGGGTGATCAAGAGACCCAGTACTTC; CDR3 protein: CASSLAGGDQETQYF; D gene: TRBD2; V gene: TRBV19; clone size: .; J gene: TRBJ2-5
CDR3 DNA: TGTGCCAGCAGTGCAATTACCTCTAGCGGGGGGCTCAGACCCGGGGAGCTGTTTTTT; CDR3 protein: CASSAITSSGGLRPGELFF; D gene: TRBD2; V gene: TRBV28; clone size: .; J gene: TRBJ2-2
CDR3 DNA: TGCGCCAGCAGCCCCGTGGGTAGCGGGGGTGGAGATACGCAGTATTTT; CDR3 protein: CASSPVGSGGGDTQYF; D gene: TRBD2; V gene: TRBV5-1; clone size: once; J gene: TRBJ2-3
CDR3 DNA: TGTGCCAGCAGCCTACCAGGGGGAACGGTCTCTCGCCAGTACTTC; CDR3 protein: CASSLPGGTVSRQYF; D gene: TRBD1; V gene: TRBV5-4; clone size: .; J gene: TRBJ2-7
CDR3 DNA: TGTGCCAGCAGCGAACAGGGGACGGAGACCCAGTACTTC; CDR3 protein: CASSEQGTETQYF; D gene: TRBD1; V gene: TRBV11-2; clone size: .; J gene: TRBJ2-5
CDR3 DNA: TGCGCCAGCTGTAACAGGGAGGGGACTGAAGCTTTCTTT; CDR3 protein: CASCNREGTEAFF; D gene: .; V gene: TRBV10-2; clone size: .; J gene: TRBJ1-1
CDR3 DNA: TGTGCCACCTCGGTTGGTGAAAAACTGTTTTTT; CDR3 protein: CATSVGEKLFF; D gene: .; V gene: TRBV7-9; clone size: .; J gene: TRBJ1-4
CDR3 DNA: TGTGCCAGCAGGCAGGGTCTTCCTGCCAAAAACATTCAGTACTTC; CDR3 protein: CASRQGLPAKNIQYF; D gene: .; V gene: TRBV2; clone size: once; J gene: TRBJ2-4
CDR3 DNA: TGTGCCAGCAGTGACCTGACAGCGATGAACACTGAAGCTTTCTTT; CDR3 protein: CASSDLTAMNTEAFF; D gene: .; V gene: TRBV2; clone size: .; J gene: TRBJ1-1
CDR3 DNA: TGTGCCAGCAGCTCCTCCCGGGCAGGGCTAAACTATGGCTACACCTTC; CDR3 protein: CASSSSRAGLNYGYTF; D gene: .; V gene: TRBV5-6; clone size: .; J gene: TRBJ1-2